The 5 T cell receptor beta chains listed next were all sequenced from one sample in a study of monozygotic twins with inflammatory bowel disease. TCRdb reprocessed the 5' RACE reads and keeps a single row for each CDR3 protein, giving no DNA. The specimen's table records more than 110,000 distinct CDR3 sequences. The sequenced sample consisted of blood. These receptors were obtained from a human donor with ulcerative colitis or Crohn's disease, or a healthy co-twin of an affected twin (not recorded which).

The chain uses TRBV7-2 and TRBJ2-5. The germline gives CDR1 SGHTA, CDR2 FQGNSA. The CDR3 loop spans 15 amino acids. CDR3 region: CASSLAVGFQETQYF.

V usage is TRBV5-4 and J usage is TRBJ1-2; TCRdb calls TRBD1, which cannot be checked without DNA. Germline V lookup: CDR1 SGHNT, CDR2 YYREEE (reference sequence). CDR3 length equals 15 residues. CDR3 loop: CASSLPLGSPGGYTF. Using reference TRBV5-4 and TRBJ1-2 for the parts outside the CDR3, the full variable domain is ETGVTQSPTHLIKTRGQQVTLRCSSQSGHNTVSWYQQALGQGPQFIFQYYREEENGRGNFPPRFSGLQFPNYSSELNVNALELDDSALYLCASSLPLGSPGGYTFGSGTRLTVV.

The rearrangement links TRBV11-2 to TRBJ2-2; no DNA is available, so the TRBD1 call from TCRdb remains unchecked. The CDR3 is 15 residues long. Looked up from germline, CDR1 is SGHAT and CDR2 is FQNNGV. The CDR3 region is CASSPGPGDSGELFF.

V is TRBV5-1 and J is TRBJ2-5; TCRdb indicates TRBD1, and absent DNA this call remains unverified. There are 15 residues in the CDR3. From germline, CDR1 is SGHRS and CDR2 YFSETQ. CDR3 protein: CASSLAGTGQETQYF.

The chain combines TRBV12-3 or TRBV12-4 with TRBJ2-2; the D gene TCRdb calls, TRBD1, cannot be checked with no DNA. The CDR3 covers 15 residues. CDR3 sequence reads: CASSLGGAYTGELFF.